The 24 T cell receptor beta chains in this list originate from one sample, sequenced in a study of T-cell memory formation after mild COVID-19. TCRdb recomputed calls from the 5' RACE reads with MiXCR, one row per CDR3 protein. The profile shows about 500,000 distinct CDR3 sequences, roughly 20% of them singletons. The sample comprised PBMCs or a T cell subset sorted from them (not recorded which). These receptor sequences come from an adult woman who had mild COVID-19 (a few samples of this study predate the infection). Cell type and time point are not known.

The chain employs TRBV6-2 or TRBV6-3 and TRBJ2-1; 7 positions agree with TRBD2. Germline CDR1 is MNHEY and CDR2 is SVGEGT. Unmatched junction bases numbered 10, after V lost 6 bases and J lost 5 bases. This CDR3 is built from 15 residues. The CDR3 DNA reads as TGTGCCAGCAGGGGGACCGGGACTAACAACAATGAGCAGTTCTTC. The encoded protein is CASRGTGTNNNEQFF.

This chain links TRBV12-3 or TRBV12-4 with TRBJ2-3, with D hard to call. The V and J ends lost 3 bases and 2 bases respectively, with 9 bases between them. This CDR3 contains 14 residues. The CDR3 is CASSFYGSTDTQYF. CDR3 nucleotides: TGTGCCAGCAGTTTTTACGGCTCCACAGATACGCAGTATTTT.

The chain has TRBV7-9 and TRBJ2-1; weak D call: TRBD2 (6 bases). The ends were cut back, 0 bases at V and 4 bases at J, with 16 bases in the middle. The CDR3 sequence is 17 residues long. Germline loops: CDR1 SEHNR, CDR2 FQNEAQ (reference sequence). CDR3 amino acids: CASSLAPSGEAYNEQFF. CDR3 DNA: TGTGCCAGCAGCTTAGCCCCGAGTGGGGAGGCGTACAATGAGCAGTTCTTC.

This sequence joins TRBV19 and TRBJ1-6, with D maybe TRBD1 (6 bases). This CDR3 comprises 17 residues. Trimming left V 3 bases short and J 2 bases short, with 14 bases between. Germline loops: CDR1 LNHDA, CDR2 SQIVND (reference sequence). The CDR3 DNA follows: TGTGCCAGTAGTATGGATCCCGGGACAACCTATAATTCACCCCTCCACTTT. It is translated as CASSMDPGTTYNSPLHF.

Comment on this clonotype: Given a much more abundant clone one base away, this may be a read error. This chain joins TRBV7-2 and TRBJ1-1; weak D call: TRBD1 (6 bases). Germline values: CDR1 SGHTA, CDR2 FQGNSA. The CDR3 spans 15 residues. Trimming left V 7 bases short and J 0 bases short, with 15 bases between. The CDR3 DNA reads TGTGCCAGCATCCCACAGACAGGATTGAACACTGAAGCTTTCTTT. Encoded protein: CASIPQTGLNTEAFF.

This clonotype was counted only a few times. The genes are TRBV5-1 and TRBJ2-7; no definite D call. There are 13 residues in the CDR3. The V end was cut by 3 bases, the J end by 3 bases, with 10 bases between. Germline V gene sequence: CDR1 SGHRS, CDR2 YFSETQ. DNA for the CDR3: TGCGCCAGCAGCTCCGACGGCTTCTACGAGCAGTACTTC. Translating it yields CASSSDGFYEQYF.

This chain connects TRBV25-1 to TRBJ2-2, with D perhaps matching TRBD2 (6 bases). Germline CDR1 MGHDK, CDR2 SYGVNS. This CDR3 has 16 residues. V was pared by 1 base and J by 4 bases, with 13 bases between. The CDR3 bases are TGTGCCAGCAGTGAATTGGCGGGGAGACTCACCGGGGAGCTGTTTTTT. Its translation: CASSELAGRLTGELFF.

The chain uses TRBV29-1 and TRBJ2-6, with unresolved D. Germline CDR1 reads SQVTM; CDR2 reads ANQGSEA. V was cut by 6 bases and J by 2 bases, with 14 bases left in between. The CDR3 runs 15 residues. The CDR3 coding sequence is TGCAGCGTGATGGACGGACCCCCTGGGGCCAACGTCCTGACTTTC. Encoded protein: CSVMDGPPGANVLTF.

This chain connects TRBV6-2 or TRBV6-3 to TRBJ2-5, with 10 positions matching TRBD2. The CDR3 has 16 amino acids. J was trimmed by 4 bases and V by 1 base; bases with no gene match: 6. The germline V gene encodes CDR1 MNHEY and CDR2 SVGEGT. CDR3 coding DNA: TGTGCCAGCAGTTACTTCGGAGCGGGGGGGCCAGAGACCCAGTACTTC. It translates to CASSYFGAGGPETQYF.

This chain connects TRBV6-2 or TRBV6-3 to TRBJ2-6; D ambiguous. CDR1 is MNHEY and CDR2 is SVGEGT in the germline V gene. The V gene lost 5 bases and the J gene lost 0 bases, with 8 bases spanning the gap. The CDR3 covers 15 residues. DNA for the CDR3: TGTGCCAGCAGTAAACAGAGCTCTGGGGCCAACGTCCTGACTTTC. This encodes CASSKQSSGANVLTF.

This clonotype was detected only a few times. The CDR3 loop reads CSRTAGGNNEQFF. The CDR3 bases are TGCAGTAGGACAGCCGGAGGTAATAATGAGCAGTTCTTC. The J gene is TRBJ2-1, the V gene TRBV20-1; possibly TRBD1 for D (6 bases). The CDR3 length is 13 residues. Germline V lookup: CDR1 DFQATT, CDR2 SNEGSKA (reference sequence). Trimming left V 8 bases short and J 7 bases short, with 18 bases between.

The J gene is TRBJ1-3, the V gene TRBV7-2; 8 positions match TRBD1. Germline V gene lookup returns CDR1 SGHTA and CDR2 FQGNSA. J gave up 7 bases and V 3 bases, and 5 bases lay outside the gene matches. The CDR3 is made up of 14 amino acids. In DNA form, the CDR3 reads TGTGCCAGCAGCTTTAAGGCAGGGGGCAACACCATATATTTT. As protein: CASSFKAGGNTIYF.

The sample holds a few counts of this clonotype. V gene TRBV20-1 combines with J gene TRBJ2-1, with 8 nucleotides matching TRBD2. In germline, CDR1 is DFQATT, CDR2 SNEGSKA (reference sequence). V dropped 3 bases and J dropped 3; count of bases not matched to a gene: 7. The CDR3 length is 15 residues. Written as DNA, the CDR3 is TGCAGTGCTAGTCCCCTGCGGGGGGACTACAATGAGCAGTTCTTC. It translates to CSASPLRGDYNEQFF.

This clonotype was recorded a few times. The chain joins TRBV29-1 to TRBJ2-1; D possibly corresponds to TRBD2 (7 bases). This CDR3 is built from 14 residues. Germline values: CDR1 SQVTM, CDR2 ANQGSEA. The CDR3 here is CTAGQGGSYNEQFF. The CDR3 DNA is TGCACAGCGGGACAAGGGGGCTCCTACAATGAGCAGTTCTTC.

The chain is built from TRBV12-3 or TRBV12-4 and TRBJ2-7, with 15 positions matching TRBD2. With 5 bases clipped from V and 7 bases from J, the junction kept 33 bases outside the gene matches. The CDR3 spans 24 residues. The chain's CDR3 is CASSLTHFGLAGGPAKREPWEQYF. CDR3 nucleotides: TGTGCCAGCAGTCTAACCCACTTTGGACTAGCGGGAGGGCCAGCGAAGAGAGAACCTTGGGAGCAGTACTTC.

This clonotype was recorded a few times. CDR3 protein: CASSVDGAAGYNEQFF. The CDR3 DNA reads as TGTGCCAGCAGCGTAGACGGAGCGGCGGGTTACAATGAGCAGTTCTTC. The chain recombines TRBV9 with TRBJ2-1; D possibly corresponds to TRBD2 (5 bases). V was pared by 0 bases and J by 4 bases, with 14 bases between. Per the germline V gene, CDR1 is SGDLS and CDR2 is YYNGEE. The CDR3 covers 16 residues.

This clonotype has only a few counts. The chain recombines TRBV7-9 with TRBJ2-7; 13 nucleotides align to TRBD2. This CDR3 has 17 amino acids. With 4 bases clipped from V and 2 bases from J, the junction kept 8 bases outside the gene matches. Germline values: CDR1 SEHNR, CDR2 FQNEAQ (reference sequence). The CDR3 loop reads CASSWGLAGYGTYEQYF. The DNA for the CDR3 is TGTGCCAGCAGCTGGGGACTAGCGGGATATGGAACCTACGAGCAGTACTTC.

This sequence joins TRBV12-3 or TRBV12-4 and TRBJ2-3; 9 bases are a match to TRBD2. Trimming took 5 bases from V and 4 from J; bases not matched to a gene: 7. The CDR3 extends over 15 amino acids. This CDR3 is CASSTGGGASDTQYF. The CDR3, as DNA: TGTGCCAGCAGTACGGGCGGGGGGGCCTCAGATACGCAGTATTTT.

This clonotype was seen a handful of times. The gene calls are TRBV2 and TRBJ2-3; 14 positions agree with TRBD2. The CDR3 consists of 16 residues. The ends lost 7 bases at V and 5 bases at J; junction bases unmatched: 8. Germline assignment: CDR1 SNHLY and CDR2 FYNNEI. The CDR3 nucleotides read TGTGCCAGCAACCGACTAGCGGGGGGGGCCATAGATACGCAGTATTTT. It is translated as CASNRLAGGAIDTQYF.

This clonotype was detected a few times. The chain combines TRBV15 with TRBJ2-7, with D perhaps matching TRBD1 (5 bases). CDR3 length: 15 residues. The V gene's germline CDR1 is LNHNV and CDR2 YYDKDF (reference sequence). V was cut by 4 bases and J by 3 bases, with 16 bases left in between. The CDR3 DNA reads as TGTGCCACCAGCATCTTAGACAGCCAAGACTACGAGCAGTACTTC. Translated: CATSILDSQDYEQYF. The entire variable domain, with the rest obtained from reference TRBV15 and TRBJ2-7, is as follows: DAMVIQNPRYQVTQFGKPVTLSCSQTLNHNVMYWYQQKSSQAPKLLFHYYDKDFNNEADTPDNFQSRRPNTSFCFLDIRSPGLGDTAMYLCATSILDSQDYEQYFGPGTRLTVT.

This CDR3 reads CASSLGRAGTGELFF. As DNA, the CDR3 is TGTGCCAGCAGTTTAGGGCGGGCGGGCACCGGGGAGCTGTTTTTT. The chain employs TRBV12-3 or TRBV12-4 and TRBJ2-2, with a possible D match to TRBD2 (5 bases). V shed 1 base and J shed 4 bases, with 10 bases lying between them. CDR3 length equals 15 residues.

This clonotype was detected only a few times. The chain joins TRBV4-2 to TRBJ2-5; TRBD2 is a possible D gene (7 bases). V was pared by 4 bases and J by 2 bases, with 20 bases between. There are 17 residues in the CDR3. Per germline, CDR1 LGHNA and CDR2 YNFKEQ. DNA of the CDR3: TGTGCCAGCAGCCCCCTCGGTCTAGGGGGGGCGCAAGAGACCCAGTACTTC. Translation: CASSPLGLGGAQETQYF.

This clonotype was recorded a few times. The CDR3 sequence: CASSLYNGGAENEQFF. CDR3 nucleotides: TGTGCCAGCAGCTTATATAATGGGGGGGCTGAGAATGAGCAGTTCTTC. This chain uses TRBV5-8 with TRBJ2-1; a weak D match, TRBD2 (7 bases). There are 16 residues in the CDR3. Germline-derived CDR1 and CDR2 are SGHTS and YDEGEE. V shed 2 bases and J shed 7 bases, with 19 bases lying between them. Full variable domain (missing parts from reference TRBV5-8 and TRBJ2-1): EAGVTQSPTHLIKTRGQQATLRCSPISGHTSVYWYQQALGLGLQFLLWYDEGEERNRGNFPPRFSGRQFPNYSSELNVNALELEDSALYLCASSLYNGGAENEQFFGPGTRLTVL.

The CDR3 spells CASSLGQLRMMETQYF. The CDR3 DNA reads as TGTGCCAGCAGCTTAGGACAGCTGCGGATGATGGAGACCCAGTACTTC. The chain uses TRBV7-8 and TRBJ2-5, with D possibly TRBD1 on 5 matching bases. Germline V gene sequence: CDR1 SGHVS, CDR2 FQNEAQ. This CDR3 contains 16 residues. Between the trimmed V and J ends, which lost 1 base and 5 bases, there was a span of 17 bases.